Listed below are T cell receptor beta chains from one sample, sequenced in a study of regulatory and conventional T cells in RAG deficiency. Clones were read by immunoSEQ multiplex PCR, and TCRdb kept only the in-frame ones, dropping some. The data show approximately 21,000 clones, 95% to 96% seen once. This same sample was also taken into another study, of regulatory T cells.

Specimen: CD25- CD4+ T cells sorted from blood. The receptors stem from a human donor in good health. Both conserved end residues are part of each CDR3. D genes are given only for firm matches. Size tells how often a clone was seen (once, few, many) or the class of an expanded clone, and some rows leave it out.

d_gene | j_gene | v_gene | abundance | len | CDR3nt | CDR3aa
NA | TRBJ1-5 | TRBV19 | NA | 12 | TGTGCCAGTAGTATAGGAGGACAGAAACAGCATTTT | CASSIGGQKQHF
TRBD1 | TRBJ1-5 | TRBV5-1 | NA | 16 | TGCGCCAGCAGCTTGGGGGCAGGGGGTTCGGATCAGCCCCAGCATTTT | CASSLGAGGSDQPQHF
NA | TRBJ2-5 | TRBV27 | NA | 15 | TGTGCCAGCAGTTGGGTAGGATTCTCGGAGGAGACCCAGTACTTC | CASSWVGFSEETQYF
NA | TRBJ2-4 | TRBV6-1 | NA | 14 | TGTGCCAGCAGTGACCCCCTCGGAGTTAGGCTGCAGTACTTC | CASSDPLGVRLQYF
NA | TRBJ2-2 | TRBV15 | NA | 16 | TGTGCCACCAGCAGGGCCAGGGGCGCGAACACCGGGGAGCTGTTTTTT | CATSRARGANTGELFF
TRBD1 | TRBJ2-7 | TRBV30 | NA | 14 | TGTGCCTGGATGAGACAGGGTGGGTCCTACGAGCAGTACTTC | CAWMRQGGSYEQYF
TRBD1 | TRBJ1-2 | TRBV9 | NA | 12 | TGTGCCAGCAGGACAGGGCATGATGGCTACACCTTC | CASRTGHDGYTF
TRBD1 | TRBJ2-6 | TRBV5-1 | NA | 19 | TGCGCCAGCAGAGCGGACCGGACAGGGTTCCGCTCTGGGGCCAACGTCCTGACTTTC | CASRADRTGFRSGANVLTF
NA | TRBJ2-7 | TRBV5-1 | NA | 13 | TGCGCCAGCAGCTTGGACAGAGCAAACGAGCAGTACTTC | CASSLDRANEQYF
TRBD1 | TRBJ2-1 | TRBV18 | NA | 18 | TGTGCCAGCTCACCGACGGAAACCCGGGACAGTTCGGGCAATGAGCAGTTCTTC | CASSPTETRDSSGNEQFF
TRBD1 | TRBJ1-1 | TRBV6-1 | once | 16 | TGTGCCAGCAGTGGGTCTCCGACAGGGGCGGACACTGAAGCTTTCTTT | CASSGSPTGADTEAFF
TRBD1 | TRBJ1-1 | TRBV18 | NA | 14 | TGTGCCAGCTCACCCGAGACAGGGGGCACTGAAGCTTTCTTT | CASSPETGGTEAFF
TRBD1 | TRBJ1-5 | TRBV19 | few | 16 | TGTGCCAGTCATATAGAGTCAGGGGGATACAATCAGCCCCAGCATTTT | CASHIESGGYNQPQHF
TRBD2 | TRBJ2-5 | TRBV4-1 | NA | 14 | TGCGCCAGCAGCCGACTAGCGGGTCAGGAGACCCAGTACTTC | CASSRLAGQETQYF
NA | TRBJ1-1 | TRBV19 | NA | 13 | TGTGCCAGTAGTGAAACAGGGAGCGCTGAAGCTTTCTTT | CASSETGSAEAFF
NA | TRBJ1-1 | TRBV14 | NA | 13 | TGTGCCAGCAGCCTCGGGGGGCGGACTGAAGCTTTCTTT | CASSLGGRTEAFF
NA | TRBJ2-3 | TRBV5-1 | NA | 13 | TGCGCCAGCAGCGCACAGAGCACAGATACGCAGTATTTT | CASSAQSTDTQYF
NA | TRBJ1-4 | TRBV5-1 | NA | 16 | TGCGCCAGCAGATCGGGGGGACGAGCAACTAATGAAAAACTGTTTTTT | CASRSGGRATNEKLFF
NA | TRBJ2-3 | TRBV27 | NA | 18 | TGTGCCAGCAGTTCGAGGATCCTACAGGCAACTAGCACAGATACGCAGTATTTT | CASSSRILQATSTDTQYF
NA | TRBJ2-3 | TRBV18 | once | 13 | TGTGCCAGCTCACCGCGCAACACAGATACGCAGTATTTT | CASSPRNTDTQYF
TRBD1 | TRBJ2-7 | TRBV6-1 | NA | 14 | TGTGCCAGCAGCCTAGGGACAGGGGCCTACGAGCAGTACTTC | CASSLGTGAYEQYF
TRBD1 | TRBJ2-5 | TRBV7-7 | NA | 14 | TGTGCCAGCAGCTTGGGGACAGGCCAAGAGACCCAGTACTTC | CASSLGTGQETQYF
TRBD2 | TRBJ2-3 | TRBV5-1 | NA | 13 | TGCGCCAGCAGCCCTAGGGAGGGAGATACGCAGTATTTT | CASSPREGDTQYF
TRBD1 | TRBJ1-6 | TRBV9 | NA | 14 | TGTGCCAGCAGCGTAGCGACAGGGAATTCACCCCTCCACTTT | CASSVATGNSPLHF
NA | TRBJ1-4 | TRBV28 | NA | 15 | TGTGCCAGCAGCCCCCGGTATGCAACTAATGAAAAACTGTTTTTT | CASSPRYATNEKLFF
NA | TRBJ2-4 | TRBV2 | NA | 16 | TGTGCCAGCAGTGTTCGACAGGGACTAGCCAAAAACATTCAGTACTTC | CASSVRQGLAKNIQYF
TRBD1 | TRBJ1-3 | TRBV10-2 | few | 13 | TGCGCCAGTATAAGCTCAGGGGGTGACACCATATATTTT | CASISSGGDTIYF
NA | TRBJ2-3 | TRBV2 | NA | 15 | TGTGCCAGCAGTTTTGGACACGGAACGCCAGATACGCAGTATTTT | CASSFGHGTPDTQYF
TRBD1 | TRBJ1-1 | TRBV13 | NA | 14 | TGTGCCAGCAGCTTGGACAGGGGTCGAACTGAAGCTTTCTTT | CASSLDRGRTEAFF
TRBD1 | TRBJ1-1 | TRBV19 | NA | 12 | TGTGCCAGTAGCAAACAGGGGACTGAAGCTTTCTTT | CASSKQGTEAFF
NA | TRBJ2-7 | TRBV15 | NA | 18 | TGTGCCACCAGCAGAGATCGCTCCGGCAGGGGTCCTGCCTACGAGCAGTACTTC | CATSRDRSGRGPAYEQYF
TRBD1 | TRBJ1-1 | TRBV7-9 | NA | 13 | TGTGCCAGCGTCCTACAACAGGGGGCGCCGGGTTTCTTT | CASVLQQGAPGFF
TRBD1 | TRBJ1-6 | TRBV19 | NA | 19 | TGTGCCAGTAGCCGAGACACGCTATCGACAGGGGGGATGGGTTCACCCCTCCACTTT | CASSRDTLSTGGMGSPLHF
TRBD2 | TRBJ2-3 | TRBV7-2 | NA | 18 | TGTGCCAGCAGCTTAGTAGCGGCTAGCGGGGGGCCCACAGATACGCAGTATTTT | CASSLVAASGGPTDTQYF
NA | TRBJ1-5 | TRBV6-5 | NA | 14 | TGTGCCAGCAGTCCACAGGCGACCAATCAGCCCCAGCATTTT | CASSPQATNQPQHF
TRBD1 | TRBJ1-1 | TRBV18 | NA | 15 | TGTGCCAGCTCACCAGACAGGGGGCGGTACACTGAAGCTTTCTTT | CASSPDRGRYTEAFF
TRBD1 | TRBJ1-4 | TRBV7-2 | NA | 14 | TGTGCCAGCAGCTTCCAGGGGGCACGGGAAAAACTGTTTTTT | CASSFQGAREKLFF
NA | TRBJ1-2 | TRBV9 | NA | 17 | TGTGCCAGCAGCGTAGGGGAGGCCACCGATTTGTTCTATGGCTACACCTTC | CASSVGEATDLFYGYTF
TRBD1 | TRBJ1-5 | TRBV6-1 | NA | 14 | TGTGCCAGCAGTGAAGAGGGGGACAGTCCGCCCCAGCATTTT | CASSEEGDSPPQHF
TRBD2 | TRBJ2-4 | TRBV2 | NA | 14 | TGTGCCAGCGGGAGGGGTTTAGACGGCGACATTCAGTACTTC | CASGRGLDGDIQYF
NA | TRBJ2-5 | TRBV29-1 | NA | 13 | TGCAGCGTGGCGCGGGTGGTCGAAGAGACCCAGTACTTC | CSVARVVEETQYF
NA | TRBJ1-2 | TRBV11-2 | NA | 13 | TGTGCCAGCAGTAACCAGGTGGACTATGGCTACACCTTC | CASSNQVDYGYTF
TRBD2 | TRBJ2-3 | TRBV5-6 | NA | 16 | TGTGCCAGCAGACCTATAGCGGGGGGCCTCCCGGATACGCAGTATTTT | CASRPIAGGLPDTQYF
TRBD1 | TRBJ2-5 | TRBV7-9 | NA | 14 | TGTGCCAGCAGGAGGGGACAGAGCCAAGAGACCCAGTACTTC | CASRRGQSQETQYF
NA | TRBJ1-5 | TRBV7-8 | NA | 14 | TGTGCCAGCAGCTTCTCAGGGGCCGGACAGCCCCAGCATTTT | CASSFSGAGQPQHF
TRBD1 | TRBJ1-2 | TRBV27 | NA | 15 | TGTGCCAGCAGTTTCTCCGGGACAGGGGTTGCTGGCTACACCTTC | CASSFSGTGVAGYTF
TRBD1 | TRBJ2-7 | TRBV28 | NA | 17 | TGTGCCAGCAGTTTCCTCCAAGGGGGACAGGGTGCCTACGAGCAGTACTTC | CASSFLQGGQGAYEQYF
TRBD1 | TRBJ1-1 | TRBV29-1 | NA | 15 | TGCAGCGCTCACTCCCCCCATTACAGGGGAACTGAAGCTTTCTTT | CSAHSPHYRGTEAFF
NA | TRBJ2-7 | TRBV6-1 | NA | 13 | TGTGCCAGCAGCAGGACTCCCCGCTACGAGCAGTACTTC | CASSRTPRYEQYF
NA | TRBJ2-1 | TRBV15 | NA | 14 | TGTGCCACCAGCAGATTGGACAGATACAATGAGCAGTTCTTC | CATSRLDRYNEQFF
NA | TRBJ1-6 | TRBV9 | NA | 16 | TGTGCCAGCAGCGTAGGCCTCAGGGACTATAATTCACCCCTCCACTTT | CASSVGLRDYNSPLHF
NA | TRBJ2-2 | TRBV10-3 | NA | 15 | TGTGCCATCAGTGAGTCGGGGGGGCGGTCCGGGGAGCTGTTTTTT | CAISESGGRSGELFF
TRBD1 | TRBJ1-1 | TRBV5-6 | NA | 13 | TGTGCCGGCAGCAGGGCAGGGGGCTTTAGGGCTTTCTTT | CAGSRAGGFRAFF
NA | TRBJ2-1 | TRBV5-1 | NA | 16 | TGCGCCAGCAGCTTATCCGGCTACACCCGGGACAATGAGCAGTTCTTC | CASSLSGYTRDNEQFF
TRBD2 | TRBJ2-1 | TRBV6-5 | NA | 16 | TGTGCCAGCAGTTACTCTGGGTTGGCGGGGGGACATGAGCAGTTCTTC | CASSYSGLAGGHEQFF